These 6 T cell receptor beta chains originate from one sample sequenced in a study of yellow fever vaccine responses in identical twins. TCRdb re-called the RT-PCR reads with MiXCR, one entry per CDR3 protein. Of several thousand distinct CDR3 sequences in the sample, around four fifths were seen once. The source was T cells from blood (PBMCs), unsorted or a sorted subset (not recorded which), collected before or after yellow fever vaccination (not recorded which). All receptors derive from a young woman who received the yellow fever vaccine.

A note on this clonotype: The junction departs from germline at one end; a sequencing error may be responsible. Written as DNA, the CDR3 is TGCGCCAGCAGCCCCGTCGGAGGGATCTACGTGCAGTACTTC. It yields the protein CASSPVGGIYVQYF. The chain is built from TRBV4-1 and TRBJ2-7, with a tentative D call TRBD2 (6 bases). The CDR3 sequence is 14 residues long. From germline, CDR1 is MGHRA and CDR2 YSYEKL.

This CDR3 reads CASSFRGEGADTQYF. DNA of the CDR3: TGTGCCAGCAGTTTTAGGGGAGAGGGAGCAGATACGCAGTATTTT. This chain connects TRBV28 to TRBJ2-3; TRBD1 or TRBD2 may be the D gene (5 bases each). CDR1 and CDR2 from the germline V gene are MDHEN and SYDVKM. The V end lost 3 bases, the J end lost 4 bases, and 14 bases lay between the germline ends. CDR3 length: 15 amino acids.

The chain uses TRBV10-3 and TRBJ2-1; tentatively, D is TRBD2 (7 bases). Germline V lookup: CDR1 ENHRY, CDR2 SYGVKD. This CDR3 region has 13 residues. V gave up 10 bases and J gave up 7 bases, with 17 bases separating them. In DNA, the CDR3 is TGTGCCACCAGGGGCGGGAGCGGGAATGAGCAGTTCTTC. Translation: CATRGGSGNEQFF.

The chain employs TRBV9 and TRBJ2-1; D not certain. Trimming cost V 1 base and J 8 bases, with 10 bases left between them. The CDR3 extends over 13 amino acids. Germline lookup yields CDR1 SGDLS and CDR2 YYNGEE. The DNA for the CDR3 is TGTGCCAGCAGCGTATTTAGTATGGATGAGCAGTTCTTC. It specifies CASSVFSMDEQFF.

This chain uses TRBV11-2 with TRBJ2-1; 9 bases fit TRBD2. CDR3 length equals 18 residues. V lost 1 base to trimming and J lost 3 bases; unmatched junction nucleotides: 10. The germline V gene has CDR1 SGHAT and CDR2 FQNNGV. This CDR3 is CASSLVQLAGQSYNEQFF. In DNA, the CDR3 is TGTGCCAGCAGCTTAGTACAACTAGCGGGCCAGAGCTACAATGAGCAGTTCTTC. Full variable domain (remainder filled in from reference TRBV11-2 and TRBJ2-1): EAGVAQSPRYKIIEKRQSVAFWCNPISGHATLYWYQQILGQGPKLLIQFQNNGVVDDSQLPKDRFSAERLKGVDSTLKIQPAKLEDSAVYLCASSLVQLAGQSYNEQFFGPGTRLTVL.

The CDR3 nucleotides are TGCGCCACCCGCGGGACAGACGAGCAGTACTTC. This codes for CATRGTDEQYF. The gene calls are TRBV10-1 and TRBJ2-7, with D tentatively TRBD1 (7 bases). CDR3 length: 11 amino acids. Germline V gene data show CDR1 as WNHNN and CDR2 as SYGVQD (reference sequence). Trimming shortened V by 10 bases and J by 5 bases, and 12 bases separated the two germline ends.